The 14 T cell receptor beta chains reported below all come from one sample, sequenced in a study of blood T cells in healthy people across ages. The authors ran a second PCR of about 7 to 12 cycles using a sample-barcoded 5' primer and a J-beta primer mix. In TCRdb, the 5' RACE reads were re-called with MiXCR into one record per CDR3 protein. The sample includes over 1.5 million distinct CDR3 sequences, 49% of them seen just once. The material sequenced was blood. The receptors originated from a woman aged 40 to 50 in good health.

This clonotype has ten or more counts. The rearrangement links TRBV29-1 to TRBJ2-7; no reliable D call. Germline V gene sequence: CDR1 SQVTM, CDR2 ANQGSEA. Trimming removed 6 bases at V and 3 bases at J, with 9 bases between. CDR3 length: 11 amino acids. The CDR3, as DNA: TGCAGCGTCCAATTCAACTACGAGCAGTACTTC. This encodes CSVQFNYEQYF.

The chain carries TRBV4-2 and TRBJ2-1; D perhaps matches TRBD2 (5 bases). V lost 3 bases, J lost 4 bases, and 22 bases lay in between. CDR1 is LGHNA, CDR2 YNFKEQ, per germline. The CDR3 spans 18 residues. Written as DNA, the CDR3 is TGTGCCAGCAGCCAGTCCCTTCTCGGGGAAATCCCTTACAATGAGCAGTTCTTC. It yields the protein CASSQSLLGEIPYNEQFF.

Concerning this clonotype itself: Compared with germline, one end of the junction differs, possibly owing to a read error. The V and J genes are TRBV10-3 and TRBJ1-4; D remains unclear. The CDR3 is made up of 14 amino acids. CDR1 is ENHRY, CDR2 SYGVKD, per germline. CDR3 coding DNA: TGTGTCATCAGTGTGGAGGCAACTAATGAAAAACTGTTTTTT. This translates into CVISVEATNEKLFF.

The V call is TRBV5-1, the J call TRBJ2-5; TRBD1 is a possible D gene (6 bases). This CDR3 spans 15 amino acids. The germline CDR1 and CDR2 sequences are SGHRS and YFSETQ. The V gene lost 3 bases and the J gene lost 0 bases, with 12 bases spanning the gap. The CDR3 sequence is CASSYGGGDQETQYF. The CDR3 coding sequence is TGCGCCAGCAGCTACGGTGGGGGCGACCAAGAGACCCAGTACTTC.

The gene calls are TRBV28 and TRBJ2-5, with 7 nucleotides matching TRBD1. The CDR3 consists of 13 residues. With 7 bases clipped from V and 11 bases from J, the junction kept 13 bases outside the gene matches. The germline CDR1 and CDR2 sequences are MDHEN and SYDVKM. The CDR3 is CASNVQGSNEQYF. The CDR3 DNA reads as TGTGCCAGCAACGTACAGGGGAGTAATGAGCAGTACTTC.

This clonotype was counted only a few times. The gene calls are TRBV12-3 or TRBV12-4 and TRBJ2-5, with no clear D. This CDR3 spans 14 amino acids. V lost 2 bases to trimming and J lost 2 bases, with 9 bases between them. CDR3 DNA: TGTGCCAGCAGTTTAAACCAGGTTCAAGAGACCCAGTACTTC. Translation: CASSLNQVQETQYF.

The genes are TRBV3-1 and TRBJ2-3; 9 nucleotides align to TRBD2. Looked up from germline, CDR1 is LGHDT and CDR2 is YNNKEL (reference sequence). J lost 6 bases, V lost 0 bases, and 7 bases had no gene match. The CDR3 loop spans 16 amino acids. The DNA of the CDR3 is TGTGCCAGCAGCCAAGATTGGTTAGCGGGGGCTGATACGCAGTATTTT. Translated, it gives CASSQDWLAGADTQYF.

This clonotype showed up just a few times. This chain joins TRBV6-6 and TRBJ2-3, with TRBD1 matching 7 bases. The V and J ends lost 6 bases and 1 base, in that order; junction bases with no gene match: 13. Germline values: CDR1 MNHNY, CDR2 SVGAGI (reference sequence). The CDR3 runs 17 residues. The CDR3 DNA is TGTGCCAGCAGGACAGGGTCGGGCTCCCCCCGCACAGATACGCAGTATTTT. It codes for CASRTGSGSPRTDTQYF.

V usage is TRBV6-2 or TRBV6-3 and J usage is TRBJ2-3; D perhaps matches TRBD1 (6 bases). This CDR3 comprises 16 residues. Germline CDR1 is MNHEY and CDR2 is SVGEGT. V lost 5 bases, J lost 4 bases, and 19 bases lay in between. The DNA for the CDR3 is TGTGCCAGCAGTCAAGGACTTCCCCCAGGGGCAGATACGCAGTATTTT. This translates into CASSQGLPPGADTQYF.

At least ten counts were recorded for this clonotype. V usage is TRBV7-6 and J usage is TRBJ2-7, with TRBD2 matching 7 bases. Germline CDR1 reads SGHVS; CDR2 reads FNYEAQ. V lost 6 bases, J lost 3 bases, and 2 bases stayed unmatched. CDR3 length equals 12 residues. CDR3 region: CASSRDYYEQYF. CDR3 nucleotide sequence: TGTGCCAGCAGTAGGGACTACTACGAGCAGTACTTC.

Details on this clonotype: A read error is possible here, since a much larger clone lies one base away. This chain joins TRBV6-1 and TRBJ1-2; D gene ambiguous. Germline assignment: CDR1 MNHNS and CDR2 SASEGT. Trimming stripped 7 bases from V and 7 bases from J, with 1 base between. There are 8 residues in the CDR3. Written as DNA, the CDR3 is TGTGCCAGCACTGGCTACACCTTC. It is translated as CASTGYTF.

This clonotype was detected only a few times. The chain recombines TRBV12-3 or TRBV12-4 with TRBJ1-2; D might be TRBD1 (5 bases). The CDR3 consists of 16 residues. Trimming removed 5 bases from V and 4 bases from J, with 20 bases in between. The DNA of the CDR3 is TGTGCCAGCAGTGCCCGAGGTGTGGGGCCGCTCTATGGCTACACCTTC. Translating it yields CASSARGVGPLYGYTF.

This clonotype showed up just a few times. This chain joins TRBV29-1 and TRBJ2-7, with 9 bases fitting TRBD1. The CDR3 is made up of 14 amino acids. The germline V gene has CDR1 SQVTM and CDR2 ANQGSEA. Trimming cost V 4 bases and J 5 bases; bases outside gene matches: 9. CDR3 bases: TGCAGCGTTGGTCTACGGGACAGGGCCCACGAGCAGTACTTC. Its protein product is CSVGLRDRAHEQYF.

This clonotype was seen just once. The rearrangement links TRBV9 to TRBJ1-2; D gene unclear. Per the germline V gene, CDR1 is SGDLS and CDR2 is YYNGEE. Trimming left V 2 bases short and J 6 bases short, with 8 bases between. This CDR3 has 12 residues. For the CDR3, the DNA is TGTGCCAGCAGCGTGAATGGGAATGGCTACACCTTC. Translation: CASSVNGNGYTF.